Reported below is one T cell receptor beta chain. TCR beta sequencing was performed on blood CD8+ and CD4+ T cells. This sample stems from a study of CD8 T cells in Susac syndrome. This CDR3 region has 14 residues. Reverse transcription of 0.5 to 1 ug RNA used random hexamers. The amplification used immunoSEQ multiplex PCR on TCR beta CDR3; it spanned 54 Vbeta and 13 Jbeta. TCRdb reprocessed the immunoSEQ multiplex PCR reads via MiXCR and lists one record per CDR3 protein. The sample contains 150,000 to 200,000 distinct CDR3 sequences, around 96% of which appear only once. The gene calls are TRBV21-1 and TRBJ2-1. TRBV21-1 has pseudogene status. The TCR originated in a human donor in good health. Sequencing was carried out using CD4+ T cells from PBMCs. The CDR3, as DNA: TGTGCCAGCAGCAAAATGCAGGCCTACAATGAGCAGTTCTTC. Protein product: CASSKMQAYNEQFF.